The T cell receptor beta chain under discussion was sequenced for a study of blood T cell repertoires in COVID-19 (dated by TCRdb to between 2020 and 2021). Turning to the overall study: The collaborator samples originated in the United States, Italy and Spain and spanned the acute and convalescent phases of COVID-19. The material from the prospective study consisted of cDNA or gDNA derived from T cells, B-cell-depleted T cells, or PBMCs. Deeply sampled blood TCRbeta repertoires from subjects exposed to, actively infected with, or recovered from COVID-19 were included in the dataset. The repertoires were released in a freely available public database intended as a resource for research on the immune response to SARS-CoV-2. Samples were obtained from the ongoing ImmuneRACE study (first 160 participants) and from some 1,200 subjects provided by 6 global collaborators. The sample metadata nearly always contained a de-identified subject ID, COVID-19 status, age in years and sex. HLA class I and class II types, where available, came from metadata supplied by the sample provider rather than from assay-based typing.

TCRbeta CDR3 regions were amplified from genomic DNA by means of the immunoSEQ Assay, a bias-controlled multiplex PCR. Per the authors' processing: Within the assay, amplification of reference gene primers was used to estimate how many nucleated cells each sample contained. To quantify the absolute abundance of each unique TCRbeta CDR3 rearrangement, sequence reads were collapsed and filtered. For each sample, productive Simpson clonality was calculated as the square root of Simpson's diversity index over productive rearrangements. The table comes from immuneACCESS by way of TCRdb, which keeps in-frame sequences with V and J called. Part of the clones is missing from these tables; in studies checked, under half for an unresolved V gene and the rest for unknown reasons. V and J calls and clone size are as listed in that table; D and trimming were resolved from the DNA. The table for this sample lists 300,000 to 450,000 clones; 88% of them were counted only once. The ten largest clonotypes hold approximately 0.97% of the sample.

Remarks on this clone: Its specific antigen is unknown. Qualities for individual bases were not recorded, and no much larger clone is one base off.

V is cut by 5 bases and J by 3 bases, and the space between the germline ends is 6 bases. From the cysteine up to the phenylalanine, the CDR3 has a length of 11 residues. Only the CDR3 region is kept as DNA, spanning 33 bases read in frame from base 1. The germline V gene yields SGHDT for CDR1 and YYEEEE for CDR2. The study at large found these results: Clinical and demographic metadata were provided uncurated, with the amount varying by source and participant.

Participants in the prospective study were aged roughly 18 to 100 years, lived in about two dozen United States geographic areas, and enrolled through a virtual design. Cohort assignment in the prospective study relied on participant-reported clinical history from a screening survey and a study questionnaire. A participant counted as exposed if, within 2 weeks of entering the study, that participant had been in contact with someone who had a PCR-confirmed or clinician-diagnosed COVID-19 case. In the prospective study, whole blood, serum and a nasopharyngeal or oropharyngeal swab were collected from each participant by mobile phlebotomists. Additional blood draws and questionnaires over an approximately two-month period could optionally be provided by prospective study participants. Before DNA extraction, prospective study blood samples were shipped either frozen or at room temperature.

The chain was built from TRBV5-6 and TRBJ2-7, with the D gene not confidently named. The clonotype was recovered from a woman in her 30s who had been exposed to COVID-19. The specimen sequenced was PBMCs or T cells enriched from blood (not recorded which). The CDR3 here reads CASSSHYEQYF. At the DNA level, the sequence is TGTGCCAGCAGTTCCCACTACGAGCAGTACTTC.